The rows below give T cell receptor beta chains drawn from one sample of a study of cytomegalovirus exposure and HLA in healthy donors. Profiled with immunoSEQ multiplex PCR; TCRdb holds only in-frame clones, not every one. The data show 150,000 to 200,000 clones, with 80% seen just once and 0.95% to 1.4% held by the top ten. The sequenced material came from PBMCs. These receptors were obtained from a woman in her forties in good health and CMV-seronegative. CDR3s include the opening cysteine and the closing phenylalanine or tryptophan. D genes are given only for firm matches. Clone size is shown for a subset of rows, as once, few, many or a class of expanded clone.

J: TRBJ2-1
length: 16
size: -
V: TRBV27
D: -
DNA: TGTGCCAGCACGGAGGTATCCCAAAGTCCGTACAATGAGCAGTTCTTC
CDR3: CASTEVSQSPYNEQFF

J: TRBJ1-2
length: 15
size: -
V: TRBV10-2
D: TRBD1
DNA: TGCGCCAGCAGTGAGCCCCGACAGGGAGTCTATGGCTACACCTTC
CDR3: CASSEPRQGVYGYTF

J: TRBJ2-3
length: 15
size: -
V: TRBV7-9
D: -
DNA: TGTGCCAGCAGCTCAGGGATCGGCCTCCTCAATACGCAGTATTTT
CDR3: CASSSGIGLLNTQYF

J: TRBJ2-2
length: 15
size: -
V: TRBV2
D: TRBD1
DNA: TGTGCCAGCAGCCTCCCGGGACAGGGGGCCGGGGAGCTGTTTTTT
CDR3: CASSLPGQGAGELFF

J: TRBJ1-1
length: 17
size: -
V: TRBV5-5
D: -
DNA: TGTGCCAGCAGCTTGGAGCCCTTACCAAACCGGAACACTGAAGCTTTCTTT
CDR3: CASSLEPLPNRNTEAFF

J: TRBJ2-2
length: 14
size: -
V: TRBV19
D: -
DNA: TGTGCCAGTATTCTCAGTCCGAACACCGGGGAGCTGTTTTTT
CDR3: CASILSPNTGELFF

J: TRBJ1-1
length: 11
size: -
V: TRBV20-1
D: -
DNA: TGCAGTGCCGATTCCCCACTGAACGCTTTCTTT
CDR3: CSADSPLNAFF

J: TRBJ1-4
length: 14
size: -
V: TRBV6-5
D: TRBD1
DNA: TGTGCCAGCAGCAACGACAGGGGGAATGAAAAACTGTTTTTT
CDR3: CASSNDRGNEKLFF

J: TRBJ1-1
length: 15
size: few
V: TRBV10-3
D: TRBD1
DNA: TGTGCCATCAGTGGGGACAGCGCCCTGAACACTGAAGCTTTCTTT
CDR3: CAISGDSALNTEAFF

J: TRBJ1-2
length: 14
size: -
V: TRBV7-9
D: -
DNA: TGTGCCAGCAGCTTAGTTGGCGGCGATGAGGGCTACACCTTC
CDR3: CASSLVGGDEGYTF

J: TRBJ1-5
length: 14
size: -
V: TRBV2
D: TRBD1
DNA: TGTGCCAGCAGTGGGGACAGGAGCAATCAGCCCCAGCATTTT
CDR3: CASSGDRSNQPQHF

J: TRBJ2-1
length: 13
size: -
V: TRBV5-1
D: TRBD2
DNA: TGCGCCAGCAGCTTTACTAGCGGTTATGAGCAGTTCTTC
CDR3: CASSFTSGYEQFF

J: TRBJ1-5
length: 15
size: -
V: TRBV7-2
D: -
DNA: TGTGCCAGCAGCTTACAGGTCAATAGCAATCAGCCCCAGCATTTT
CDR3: CASSLQVNSNQPQHF

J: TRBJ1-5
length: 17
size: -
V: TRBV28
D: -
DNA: TGTGCCAGCAGCCTTGGGGGGGGGAGATTAGTCAATCAGCCCCAGCATTTT
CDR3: CASSLGGGRLVNQPQHF

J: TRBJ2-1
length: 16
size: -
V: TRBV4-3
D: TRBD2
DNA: TGCGCCAGCAGCGGACAGGGGCTAGCGGGAGGAGGGGAGCAGTTCTTC
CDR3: CASSGQGLAGGGEQFF

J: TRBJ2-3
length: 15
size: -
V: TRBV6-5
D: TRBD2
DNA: TGTGCCAGCAGTTACGGAGCGGGAGGTTGGGATACGCAGTATTTT
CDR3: CASSYGAGGWDTQYF

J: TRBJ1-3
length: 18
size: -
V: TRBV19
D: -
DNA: TGTGCCAGTAGTATAATGCCTCCAATGGGGCACTCTGGAAACACCATATATTTT
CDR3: CASSIMPPMGHSGNTIYF

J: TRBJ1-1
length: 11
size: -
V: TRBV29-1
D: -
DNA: TGCAGCGTTGTGGGCCCGCGTGAAGCTTTCTTT
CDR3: CSVVGPREAFF

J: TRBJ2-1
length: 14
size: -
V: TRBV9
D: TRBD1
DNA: TGTGCCAGCAGCGCGGGGGACAGGCTAAACGAGCAGTTCTTC
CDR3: CASSAGDRLNEQFF

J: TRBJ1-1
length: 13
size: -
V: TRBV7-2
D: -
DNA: TGTGCCAGCAGCTTAGCGAGGGAGAGGCGAGCTTTCTTT
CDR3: CASSLARERRAFF

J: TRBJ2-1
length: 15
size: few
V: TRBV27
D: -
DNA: TGTGCCAGCAGCATAACCAGGGAATACTACAATGAGCAGTTCTTC
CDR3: CASSITREYYNEQFF

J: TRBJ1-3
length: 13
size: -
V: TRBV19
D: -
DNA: TGTGCCACCACGGAGGTCACTGGAAACACCATATATTTT
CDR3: CATTEVTGNTIYF

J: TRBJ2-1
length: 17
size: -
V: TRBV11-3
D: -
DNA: TGTGCCAGCAGCTTAATTCTATCTAGGGGGTCCTACAATGAGCAGTTCTTC
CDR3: CASSLILSRGSYNEQFF

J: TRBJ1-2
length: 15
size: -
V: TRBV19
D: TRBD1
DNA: TGTGCCACTCGGACGGGAAGGACAGGGGGCGATGGCTACACCTTC
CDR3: CATRTGRTGGDGYTF

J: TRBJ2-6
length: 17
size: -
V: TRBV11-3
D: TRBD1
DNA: TGTGCCAGCAGCTTTAGTCTAACAGGGGCTGGGGCCAACGTCCTGACTTTC
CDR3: CASSFSLTGAGANVLTF

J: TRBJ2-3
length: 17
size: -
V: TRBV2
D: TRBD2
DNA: TGTGCCAGCAGTGACCCATGGACTAGCGGGAGGACAGATACGCAGTATTTT
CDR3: CASSDPWTSGRTDTQYF

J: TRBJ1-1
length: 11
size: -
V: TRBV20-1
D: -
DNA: TGCAGTGCTAGAGATAGGAGGGAAGCTTTCTTT
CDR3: CSARDRREAFF

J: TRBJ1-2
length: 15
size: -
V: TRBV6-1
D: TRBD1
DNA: TGTGCCAGCAGTGAAAATCCAGACAGGGTCCGTGGCTACACCTTC
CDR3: CASSENPDRVRGYTF

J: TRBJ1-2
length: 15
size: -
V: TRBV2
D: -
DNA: TGTGCCAGCAGTGAAGCGCTTAGCGGCCACTATGGCTACACCTTC
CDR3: CASSEALSGHYGYTF

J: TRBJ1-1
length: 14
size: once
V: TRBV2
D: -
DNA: TGTGCCAGCAGGGGGGCTGAAGGACCGCACTCGGCTTTCTTT
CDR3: CASRGAEGPHSAFF

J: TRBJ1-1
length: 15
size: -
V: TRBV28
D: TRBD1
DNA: TGTGCCAGCAGCTCACAGGGGATTCAATACACTGAAGCTTTCTTT
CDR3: CASSSQGIQYTEAFF

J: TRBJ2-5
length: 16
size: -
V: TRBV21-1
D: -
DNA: TGTGCCAGCAGCAGTCCCCGACTAGCGGGGAAAGAGACCCAGTACTTC
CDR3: CASSSPRLAGKETQYF

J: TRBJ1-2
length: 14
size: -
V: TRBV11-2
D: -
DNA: TGTGCCAGCAGCTTAGAAGGGACACTGAGTGGCTACACCTTC
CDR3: CASSLEGTLSGYTF

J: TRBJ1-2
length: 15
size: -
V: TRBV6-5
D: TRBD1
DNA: TGTGCCAGCAGTTACACTGGGACAGGGGTCTATGGCTACACCTTC
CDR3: CASSYTGTGVYGYTF

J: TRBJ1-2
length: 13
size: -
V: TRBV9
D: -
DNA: TGTGCCAGCAGCCCTGGGACATCCCGGGGCTACACCTTC
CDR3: CASSPGTSRGYTF

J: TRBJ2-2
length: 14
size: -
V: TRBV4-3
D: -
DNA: TGCGCCAGCAGCCAAGTTTCTGCGTACGGGGAGCTGTTTTTT
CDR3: CASSQVSAYGELFF

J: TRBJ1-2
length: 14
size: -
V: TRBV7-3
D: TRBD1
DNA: TGTGCCAGCAGTGAGAGACAGGGCCCCGGTGGCTACACCTTC
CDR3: CASSERQGPGGYTF

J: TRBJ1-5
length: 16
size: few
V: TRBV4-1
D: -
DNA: TGCGCCAGCAGCCAAGATTGGCAGGGCGGCAATCAGCCCCAGCATTTT
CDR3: CASSQDWQGGNQPQHF

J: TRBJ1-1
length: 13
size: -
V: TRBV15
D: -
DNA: TGTGCCACCAGCAGGTGGGGGGGGGATGAAGCTTTCTTT
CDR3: CATSRWGGDEAFF

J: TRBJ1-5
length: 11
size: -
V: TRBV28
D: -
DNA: TGTGCCAGCACTCCTAATCAGCCCCAGCATTTT
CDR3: CASTPNQPQHF

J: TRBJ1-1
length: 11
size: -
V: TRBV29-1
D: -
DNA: TGCAGCGCCTTGACAGTCACTGAAGCTTTCTTT
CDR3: CSALTVTEAFF

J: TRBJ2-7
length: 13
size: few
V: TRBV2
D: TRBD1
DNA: TGTGCCAGCAGGGGACAGAGCTACTACGAGCAGTACTTC
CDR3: CASRGQSYYEQYF

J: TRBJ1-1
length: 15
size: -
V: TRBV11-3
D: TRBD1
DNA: TGTGCCAGCAGCCCAAGACAGGGCAGGAACACTGAAGCTTTCTTT
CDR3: CASSPRQGRNTEAFF

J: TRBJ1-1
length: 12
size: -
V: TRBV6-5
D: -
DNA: TGTGCCAGCACCTCTAGGGGAACTGAAGCTTTCTTT
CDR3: CASTSRGTEAFF

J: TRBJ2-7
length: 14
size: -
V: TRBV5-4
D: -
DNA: TGTGCCAGCAGCCCCTACGTCGGCTCCTACGAGCAGTACTTC
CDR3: CASSPYVGSYEQYF

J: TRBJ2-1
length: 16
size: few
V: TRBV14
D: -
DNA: TGTGCCAGCAGGCCCCCGGGGGGCAGCTCCTACAATGAGCAGTTCTTC
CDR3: CASRPPGGSSYNEQFF

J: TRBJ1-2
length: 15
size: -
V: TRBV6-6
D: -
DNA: TGTGCCAGCAGTCCCTCGGATACAGCCAGCTATGGCTACACCTTC
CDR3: CASSPSDTASYGYTF

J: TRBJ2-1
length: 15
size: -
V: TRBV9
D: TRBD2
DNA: TGTGCCAGCAGCGTAACTAGCGGGGGACACAATGAGCAGTTCTTC
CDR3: CASSVTSGGHNEQFF

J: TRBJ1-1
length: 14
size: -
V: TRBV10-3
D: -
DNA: TGTGCCATCAGGATGGACAGCATGAACACTGAAGCTTTCTTT
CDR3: CAIRMDSMNTEAFF

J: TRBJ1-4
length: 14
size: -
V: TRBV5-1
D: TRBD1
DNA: TGCGCCAGCAGCTTGGCCATAGGACAGGGGAAACTGTTTTTT
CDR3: CASSLAIGQGKLFF

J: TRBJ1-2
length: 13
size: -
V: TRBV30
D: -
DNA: TGTGCCTGGAGTGTACGGAGAGGGCTCGGCTACACCTTC
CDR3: CAWSVRRGLGYTF

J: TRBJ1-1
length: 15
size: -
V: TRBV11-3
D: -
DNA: TGTGCCAGCAGCTTAGATCTGGGGGCTAGCACTGAAGCTTTCTTT
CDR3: CASSLDLGASTEAFF

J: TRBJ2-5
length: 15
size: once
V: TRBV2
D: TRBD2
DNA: TGTGCCAGCAGGGCGGCTAGCGGTTCCCAAGAGACCCAGTACTTC
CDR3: CASRAASGSQETQYF

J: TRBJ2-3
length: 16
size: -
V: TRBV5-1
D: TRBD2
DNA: TGCGCCAGCAGCTCCATTAGCGGGAGTACCACAGATACGCAGTATTTT
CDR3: CASSSISGSTTDTQYF

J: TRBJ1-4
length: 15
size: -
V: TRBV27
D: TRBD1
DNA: TGTGCCAGCAGTTCCTATAGCGGGACAGCTGAAAAACTGTTTTTT
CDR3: CASSSYSGTAEKLFF

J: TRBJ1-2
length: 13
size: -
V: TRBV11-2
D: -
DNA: TGTGCCAGCAGCTTAACACCTAACTATGGCTACACCTTC
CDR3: CASSLTPNYGYTF

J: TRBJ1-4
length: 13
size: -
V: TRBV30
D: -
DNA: TGTGCCTGGAGTCCAAGGGGGAATGAAAAACTGTTTTTT
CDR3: CAWSPRGNEKLFF

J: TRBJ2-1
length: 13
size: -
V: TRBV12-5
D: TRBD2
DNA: TGTGCTACCTCCTACGGGAGGATCGATGAGCAGTTCTTC
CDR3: CATSYGRIDEQFF

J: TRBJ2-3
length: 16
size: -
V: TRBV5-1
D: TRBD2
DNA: TGCGCCAGCAGCTTGGAAGGTAGCGGGATAACAGATACGCAGTATTTT
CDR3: CASSLEGSGITDTQYF